A single sample is the source of the 32 T cell receptor beta chains below, sequenced in a study of cytomegalovirus exposure and HLA in healthy donors. The PCR employed 60 Vbeta primers together with 13 Jbeta primers. TCRdb keeps only in-frame clones here, not all; method: immunoSEQ multiplex PCR. The sample records tens of thousands of clones, roughly 77% being singletons. The material sequenced was PBMCs. These receptors were taken from a man aged 35-49 years in good health and CMV-seronegative.

This chain links TRBV6-6 with TRBJ1-2; no definite D call. The germline V gene has CDR1 MNHNY and CDR2 SVGAGI (reference sequence). The CDR3 totals 13 residues. Between the trimmed V and J ends, which lost 3 bases and 6 bases, there was a span of 11 bases. CDR3 in DNA: TGTGCCAGCAGTTATCTTAGGGAGCATGGCTACACCTTC. Translation gives CASSYLREHGYTF.

The rearrangement joins TRBV6-5 to TRBJ1-2; 10 nucleotides agree with TRBD1. Germline V gene sequence: CDR1 MNHEY, CDR2 SVGAGI. The CDR3 extends over 16 amino acids. The trim removed 0 bases at V and 7 bases at J, leaving 8 bases unmatched. The CDR3 region is CASSYSIQDRGIGYTF. The CDR3 bases are TGTGCCAGCAGTTACTCGATCCAGGACAGGGGGATTGGCTACACCTTC.

The V call is TRBV5-1, the J call TRBJ2-3; D ambiguous. V was clipped by 4 bases and J by 9 bases, with 21 bases between them. In germline, CDR1 is SGHRS, CDR2 YFSETQ. This CDR3 region has 15 residues. CDR3 residues: CASSPYSEPSKTQYF. CDR3 coding DNA: TGCGCCAGCAGCCCCTACTCGGAGCCTTCCAAGACGCAGTATTTT.

The CDR3 reads CASRKGTSGGRETQYF. As DNA, the CDR3 is TGTGCCAGCAGGAAAGGGACTAGCGGGGGGCGAGAGACCCAGTACTTC. The chain is built from TRBV2 and TRBJ2-5; 15 bases are a match to TRBD2. Germline loops: CDR1 SNHLY, CDR2 FYNNEI. V trimming: 6 bases; J trimming: 4 bases; junction bases outside the gene matches: 6. The length of the CDR3 is 16 residues.

This clone was seen once. This chain joins TRBV5-4 and TRBJ2-7; the match to TRBD2 covers 8 bases. Germline loops: CDR1 SGHNT, CDR2 YYREEE (reference sequence). The CDR3 consists of 14 residues. Losses at the gene ends were 6 bases for V and 3 bases for J; bases not matched to a gene: 8. The CDR3 region is CASTPSAGGYEQYF. CDR3 nucleotides: TGTGCCAGCACACCCTCTGCGGGGGGCTACGAGCAGTACTTC.

V and J are TRBV28 and TRBJ2-7, with D unclear. Trimming cost V 3 bases and J 4 bases, with 7 bases left between them. The CDR3 sequence is 12 residues long. CDR1 and CDR2 (germline): MDHEN, SYDVKM. The CDR3, as DNA: TGTGCCAGCAGTTTGAGTGCTTACGAGCAGTACTTC. It specifies CASSLSAYEQYF. Full variable domain (rest looked up from reference TRBV28 and TRBJ2-7): DVKVTQSSRYLVKRTGEKVFLECVQDMDHENMFWYRQDPGLGLRLIYFSYDVKMKEKGDIPEGYSVSREKKERFSLILESASTNQTSMYLCASSLSAYEQYFGPGTRLTVT.

The chain uses TRBV7-2 and TRBJ2-7; possible D gene TRBD2, 5 bases. Germline CDR1 reads SGHTA; CDR2 reads FQGNSA. The CDR3 loop spans 16 amino acids. Trimming took 4 bases from V and 0 from J, leaving 16 bases between them. The CDR3 spells CASSSTAGLGSYEQYF. CDR3 in DNA: TGTGCCAGCAGCTCCACTGCCGGACTGGGCTCCTACGAGCAGTACTTC.

This clone was detected once. The chain links TRBV6-5 to TRBJ2-3; 8 bases align to TRBD2. V gave up 6 bases and J gave up 3 bases; unmatched junction bases: 5. The CDR3 totals 14 residues. Germline values: CDR1 MNHEY, CDR2 SVGAGI. The CDR3 loop reads CASRTSGRTDTQYF. Written as DNA, the CDR3 is TGTGCCAGCAGAACTAGCGGACGAACAGATACGCAGTATTTT.

This clone has only one observation. The rearrangement links TRBV5-5 to TRBJ1-5, with D possibly TRBD1 on 5 matching bases. Germline assignment: CDR1 SGHKS and CDR2 YYEKEE (reference sequence). V lost 4 bases and J lost 6, with 17 bases in between. The CDR3 loop spans 15 amino acids. CDR3 DNA sequence: TGTGCCAGCAGCGGGCGGGGGGGAGGTAGTCAGCCCCAGCATTTT. Its protein product is CASSGRGGGSQPQHF.

V is TRBV13 and J is TRBJ2-1; 13 nucleotides match TRBD2. Per germline, CDR1 PRHDT and CDR2 FYEKMQ (reference sequence). Trimming removed 5 bases from V and 8 bases from J; junction bases left unmatched: 12. The CDR3 spans 17 residues. The CDR3 sequence is CASSGRTSGSPPHEQFF. DNA of the CDR3: TGTGCCAGCAGCGGGCGGACTAGCGGGAGCCCTCCCCATGAGCAGTTCTTC. The entire variable domain, with the rest obtained from reference TRBV13 and TRBJ2-1, is as follows: AAGVIQSPRHLIKEKRETATLKCYPIPRHDTVYWYQQGPGQDPQFLISFYEKMQSDKGSIPDRFSAQQFSDYHSELNMSSLELGDSALYFCASSGRTSGSPPHEQFFGPGTRLTVL.

This chain joins TRBV19 and TRBJ1-1; 7 bases fit TRBD1. V shed 5 bases, J shed 2 bases, and the junction held 8 bases outside the gene matches. The V gene's germline CDR1 is LNHDA and CDR2 SQIVND (reference sequence). CDR3 size: 15 residues. This CDR3 reads CASSHLGGLNTEAFF. The CDR3 DNA follows: TGTGCCAGTAGTCATTTAGGGGGCCTAAACACTGAAGCTTTCTTT. Full variable domain (outside the CDR3, taken from reference TRBV19 and TRBJ1-1): DGGITQSPKYLFRKEGQNVTLSCEQNLNHDAMYWYRQDPGQGLRLIYYSQIVNDFQKGDIAEGYSVSREKKESFPLTVTSAQKNPTAFYLCASSHLGGLNTEAFFGQGTRLTVV.

The J gene is TRBJ2-1, the V gene TRBV9; 9 bases line up with TRBD1. The CDR3 length is 18 residues. Germline CDR1 and CDR2: SGDLS and YYNGEE. Germline trimming cut 0 bases from V and 9 bases from J; bases unmatched to any gene: 16. CDR3 protein: CASSVGSTAGQGGSEQFF. CDR3 coding DNA: TGTGCCAGCAGCGTAGGCTCGACGGCGGGACAGGGTGGGAGTGAGCAGTTCTTC.

V is TRBV6-4 and J is TRBJ1-6; D gene uncertain. CDR3 length equals 15 residues. Germline lookup yields CDR1 MRHNA and CDR2 SNTAGT. V lost 3 bases and J 0 bases, leaving 6 bases between the germline ends. CDR3 bases: TGTGCCAGCAGTGAAACGAGCTCCTATAATTCACCCCTCCACTTT. Residues: CASSETSSYNSPLHF.

The chain has TRBV5-1 and TRBJ2-1; 7 bases align to TRBD2. The CDR3 has 16 residues. Trimming removed 0 bases from V and 8 bases from J; junction bases left unmatched: 11. Germline CDR1 is SGHRS and CDR2 is YFSETQ. In nucleotides, the CDR3 is TGCGCCAGCAGCTTGGGCAGCTTAGCGGGCTTCGATGAGCAGTTCTTC. It specifies CASSLGSLAGFDEQFF.

The genes are TRBV29-1 and TRBJ1-2; no reliable D call. Germline V gene sequence: CDR1 SQVTM, CDR2 ANQGSEA. Trimming shortened V by 6 bases and J by 6 bases, and 11 bases separated the two germline ends. The CDR3 is made up of 11 amino acids. CDR3 coding DNA: TGCAGCGTCGAGGGCGGAGATGGCTACACCTTC. Amino acid sequence: CSVEGGDGYTF.

The rearrangement links TRBV4-2 to TRBJ1-3; perhaps TRBD1 as D (6 bases). V gave up 0 bases and J gave up 0 bases, with 18 bases separating them. The CDR3 sequence is 19 residues long. Germline values: CDR1 LGHNA, CDR2 YNFKEQ. The CDR3 region is CASSQDGWQGLGSGNTIYF. The CDR3 nucleotides read TGTGCCAGCAGCCAAGATGGTTGGCAGGGGCTGGGCTCTGGAAACACCATATATTTT.

The rearrangement links TRBV5-4 to TRBJ2-3; the match to TRBD1 covers 10 bases. The junction had 4 bases not matched to a gene; V was cut back by 2 bases and J by 4 bases. From germline, CDR1 is SGHNT and CDR2 YYREEE (reference sequence). CDR3 length: 15 amino acids. This CDR3 reads CASSLGTGASDTQYF. CDR3 bases: TGTGCCAGCAGCTTAGGGACAGGGGCGTCAGATACGCAGTATTTT.

This rearrangement joins TRBV5-1 to TRBJ2-1, with 10 bases lining up with TRBD2. J was trimmed by 3 bases and V by 1 base; bases with no gene match: 10. The CDR3 is made up of 18 amino acids. Germline V gene sequence: CDR1 SGHRS, CDR2 YFSETQ. Here the CDR3 DNA reads TGCGCCAGCAGCTTGAGGGCTAGCGGGAGTGCGGGCTACAATGAGCAGTTCTTC. This gives the protein CASSLRASGSAGYNEQFF. Filled out from reference TRBV5-1 and TRBJ2-1, the complete variable domain reads KAGVTQTPRYLIKTRGQQVTLSCSPISGHRSVSWYQQTPGQGLQFLFEYFSETQRNKGNFPGRFSGRQFSNSRSEMNVSTLELGDSALYLCASSLRASGSAGYNEQFFGPGTRLTVL.

The chain employs TRBV5-1 and TRBJ1-2; possible D gene TRBD1, 6 bases. Trimming cost V 4 bases and J 4 bases, with 17 bases left between them. The CDR3 has 15 amino acids. The germline V gene has CDR1 SGHRS and CDR2 YFSETQ. For the CDR3, the DNA is TGCGCCAGCAGCGCCGCAGGAGGGGGGGGCTATGGCTACACCTTC. This gives the protein CASSAAGGGGYGYTF.

The J gene is TRBJ1-1, the V gene TRBV9; 7 bases align to TRBD1. Germline V gene data show CDR1 as SGDLS and CDR2 as YYNGEE. CDR3 length: 16 amino acids. V lost 0 bases to trimming and J lost 7 bases; unmatched junction nucleotides: 12. In DNA form, the CDR3 reads TGTGCCAGCAGCGTAGAGCCAGGGACAGCTGAACTTGAAGCTTTCTTT. As protein: CASSVEPGTAELEAFF.

The rearrangement joins TRBV29-1 to TRBJ2-7; D gene unclear. Germline V gene lookup returns CDR1 SQVTM and CDR2 ANQGSEA. The CDR3 totals 14 residues. The V end was cut by 6 bases, the J end by 2 bases, with 17 bases between. The CDR3 sequence is CSVEHPESAYEQYF. CDR3 DNA sequence: TGCAGCGTCGAACATCCTGAGAGCGCCTACGAGCAGTACTTC.

The chain has TRBV28 and TRBJ2-7, with 10 bases identical to TRBD1. Trimming cost V 4 bases and J 3 bases; bases outside gene matches: 3. This CDR3 is built from 14 residues. Germline CDR1 MDHEN, CDR2 SYDVKM. The CDR3 loop is CASSSTGGVYEQYF. The DNA of the CDR3 is TGTGCCAGCAGTTCGACAGGGGGCGTCTACGAGCAGTACTTC.

This chain uses TRBV27 with TRBJ1-4; D may be TRBD1 (6 bases). Germline V gene sequence: CDR1 MNHEY, CDR2 SMNVEV (reference sequence). V was shortened by 6 bases and J by 0 bases, with 11 bases between the two germline ends. There are 15 residues in the CDR3. The CDR3, as DNA: TGTGCCAGCAGGGGGACATCCGCAACTAATGAAAAACTGTTTTTT. Its translation: CASRGTSATNEKLFF.

The sample holds a few counts of this clone. The rearrangement joins TRBV29-1 to TRBJ2-7, with D tentatively TRBD2 (5 bases). Trimming cost V 6 bases and J 0 bases, with 15 bases left between them. The V gene's germline CDR1 is SQVTM and CDR2 ANQGSEA. The CDR3 has 14 amino acids. This CDR3 reads CSVDGGGDSYEQYF. The CDR3 coding sequence is TGCAGCGTGGATGGAGGTGGGGACTCCTACGAGCAGTACTTC.

The chain recombines TRBV5-3 with TRBJ2-6, with a tentative D call TRBD2 (6 bases). TRBV5-3 is an ORF, and what it does is uncertain. V lost 6 bases and J 4 bases, leaving 17 bases between the germline ends. This CDR3 has 16 residues. CDR3 sequence (DNA): TGTGCCAGAATACGGCGGGGCGGAGCCGGGGCCAACGTCCTGACTTTC. Protein product: CARIRRGGAGANVLTF.

The gene calls are TRBV4-1 and TRBJ1-2, with 7 positions matching TRBD1. This CDR3 is 16 amino acids long. V trimming: 4 bases; J trimming: 0 bases; junction bases outside the gene matches: 8. The germline CDR1 and CDR2 sequences are MGHRA and YSYEKL. The CDR3 nucleotides read TGCGCCAGCAGCCGGACAATGACAGGGCCTAACTATGGCTACACCTTC. This translates into CASSRTMTGPNYGYTF.

The chain recombines TRBV5-1 with TRBJ1-4; 8 bases are a match to TRBD1. V lost 4 bases and J lost 7; bases outside the gene matches: 12. Germline V gives CDR1 SGHRS, CDR2 YFSETQ. The CDR3 consists of 16 residues. The CDR3 protein is CASSSGTGRSGEKLFF. The CDR3 bases are TGCGCCAGCAGCAGCGGGACAGGTCGTTCGGGTGAAAAACTGTTTTTT.

The J gene is TRBJ2-2, the V gene TRBV2; TRBD1 is a possible D gene (5 bases). CDR3 size: 13 residues. Trimming left V 4 bases short and J 6 bases short, with 9 bases between. CDR1 and CDR2 from the germline V gene are SNHLY and FYNNEI. CDR3 nucleotide sequence: TGTGCCAGCAGTGTACAAGGGGCCGGGGAGCTGTTTTTT. Its translation is CASSVQGAGELFF.

The genes are TRBV19 and TRBJ2-3; perhaps TRBD2 as D (6 bases). CDR3 length: 16 residues. Between the trimmed V and J ends, which lost 3 bases and 1 base, there was a span of 14 bases. Germline V CDR1 and CDR2: LNHDA, SQIVND (reference sequence). Here the CDR3 DNA reads TGTGCCAGTAGTATTTTGGGCGGGACCGGCACAGATACGCAGTATTTT. This translates into CASSILGGTGTDTQYF.

The CDR3 nucleotides read TGTGCCAGCAGCGCCGGGACAGGGAGGGATTATGGCTACACCTTC. Protein sequence: CASSAGTGRDYGYTF. The chain couples TRBV9 to TRBJ1-2; 9 nucleotides match TRBD1. CDR1 SGDLS and CDR2 YYNGEE come from the germline V gene. Germline trimming cut 3 bases from V and 5 bases from J; bases unmatched to any gene: 8. This CDR3 is 15 amino acids long.

The V and J genes are TRBV6-1 and TRBJ2-7; D perhaps matches TRBD1 (6 bases). Germline CDR1 is MNHNS and CDR2 is SASEGT. This CDR3 comprises 13 residues. V shed 11 bases and J shed 4 bases, with 18 bases lying between them. CDR3 DNA sequence: TGTGCCTCCCAGGCAGGGGTAAAGTACGAGCAGTACTTC. Translation gives CASQAGVKYEQYF.

This chain connects TRBV19 to TRBJ2-4; TRBD2 agrees at 12 bases. From germline, CDR1 is LNHDA and CDR2 SQIVND (reference sequence). The CDR3 sequence is 15 residues long. The V segment lost 5 bases and the J segment 14 bases; nucleotides outside the gene matches: 13. The CDR3 loop reads CASSAYSSGRAGEYF. As DNA, the CDR3 is TGTGCCAGTAGTGCCTATTCTAGCGGGAGGGCCGGGGAGTACTTC. Variable domain in full (rest from reference TRBV19 and TRBJ2-4): DGGITQSPKYLFRKEGQNVTLSCEQNLNHDAMYWYRQDPGQGLRLIYYSQIVNDFQKGDIAEGYSVSREKKESFPLTVTSAQKNPTAFYLCASSAYSSGRAGEYFGAGTRLSVL.